The clone carrying this TCR beta chain turned up a few times. Deletions cut 2 bases from V and 2 bases from J, with 11 bases between. The germline gives CDR1 SNHLY, CDR2 FYNNEI. The CDR3 has 15 amino acids. These data belong to a study of shared clonotypes between healthy human individuals. The overall study: CD4 naive and CD4 memory each took three plates per donor, while CD8 naive took two and CD8 memory one.

Generated by immunoSEQ multiplex PCR, the TCRdb table keeps only in-frame clones and is missing some. Of hundreds of thousands of clones detected, roughly 70% appear once; the ten largest clones hold roughly 1.8%. The sequencing sample was made of memory CD4+ T cells sorted from blood. Subset denoted: CD45RA-negative fraction. The genes are TRBV2 and TRBJ2-3; tentatively, D is TRBD2 (5 bases). The clonotype comes from a young woman in good health. The CDR3 region is CASSEFTGITDTQYF. CDR3 bases: TGTGCCAGCAGTGAATTTACGGGAATCACAGATACGCAGTATTTT.